These 22 T cell receptor beta chains were all obtained from the same sample, sequenced in a study of T cell changes during pregnancy in multiple sclerosis. Sequencing used immunoSEQ multiplex PCR; TCRdb keeps in-frame clones, though not all of them. This table has some 64,000 clones, roughly 88% appearing once. Sequencing was performed on peripheral blood, taken in the second trimester of pregnancy. The receptor set was obtained from a female donor in good health, enrolled as a control in a pregnancy study.

The chain joins TRBV30 to TRBJ1-2, with a tentative D call TRBD1 (5 bases). This CDR3 contains 16 residues. Trimming left V 0 bases short and J 2 bases short, with 16 bases between. The germline V gene has CDR1 GTSNPN and CDR2 SVGIG (reference sequence). The CDR3 spells CAWSVGGGRVNYGYTF. The CDR3 nucleotides are TGTGCCTGGAGTGTGGGGGGTGGCAGGGTAAACTATGGCTACACCTTC.

The chain recombines TRBV28 with TRBJ1-5; 10 bases match TRBD1. Unmatched junction bases numbered 9, after V lost 5 bases and J lost 2 bases. The CDR3 extends over 17 amino acids. Germline CDR1 and CDR2: MDHEN and SYDVKM. The DNA of the CDR3 is TGTGCCAGCAGTCCGACAGGGGGCGCCGGGGGCAATCAGCCCCAGCATTTT. The encoded protein is CASSPTGGAGGNQPQHF.

A remark on this clone: Germline and junction disagree at one end, which may indicate a read error. The CDR3 DNA is TGCAGCGTCGAAGGACTTTTACGGCAAGAGACCCAGTACTTC. Protein: CSVEGLLRQETQYF. The gene calls are TRBV29-1 and TRBJ2-5; the D gene is possibly TRBD2 (5 bases). The CDR3 has 14 residues. Per germline, CDR1 SQVTM and CDR2 ANQGSEA.

This clone has a single count. The chain joins TRBV5-1 to TRBJ1-5, with 8 positions matching TRBD1. The CDR3 consists of 16 residues. Germline CDR1 is SGHRS and CDR2 is YFSETQ. J gave up 2 bases and V 4 bases, and 8 bases lay outside the gene matches. CDR3 protein: CASSPHGQGGNQPQHF. CDR3 bases: TGCGCCAGCAGCCCCCACGGACAGGGTGGCAATCAGCCCCAGCATTTT.

The J gene is TRBJ1-5, the V gene TRBV6-1; D not certain. The CDR3 runs to 13 residues. V lost 4 bases, J lost 6 bases, and 10 bases lay in between. CDR1 is MNHNS and CDR2 is SASEGT in the germline V gene. The CDR3 region is CASSVRLSQPQHF. Written as DNA, the CDR3 is TGTGCCAGCAGTGTGAGGTTGAGTCAGCCCCAGCATTTT.

The chain recombines TRBV6-1 with TRBJ2-7; D is unclear. Trimming pared 1 base from V and 3 bases from J, leaving 7 bases between. CDR3 length: 13 residues. The germline gives CDR1 MNHNS, CDR2 SASEGT. This chain's CDR3 is CASSEGRNYEQYF. Written as DNA, the CDR3 is TGTGCCAGCAGTGAAGGGCGGAACTACGAGCAGTACTTC.

The chain is built from TRBV2 and TRBJ1-1, with no clear D. V was clipped by 6 bases and J by 5 bases, with 10 bases between them. Germline V CDR1 and CDR2: SNHLY, FYNNEI. This CDR3 is 12 amino acids long. CDR3 coding DNA: TGTGCCAGCAGGCCTACGGGGACTGAAGCTTTCTTT. Residues: CASRPTGTEAFF.

The chain employs TRBV14 and TRBJ2-1; D remains unclear. V dropped 3 bases and J dropped 7 bases, with 7 bases sitting between them. This CDR3 contains 12 residues. Per germline, CDR1 SGHDN and CDR2 FVKESK. The CDR3 sequence is CASSQAPNEQFF. CDR3 nucleotides: TGTGCCAGCAGCCAGGCTCCGAATGAGCAGTTCTTC. The variable domain in full, with the rest retrieved from reference TRBV14 and TRBJ2-1, is EAGVTQFPSHSVIEKGQTVTLRCDPISGHDNLYWYRRVMGKEIKFLLHFVKESKQDESGMPNNRFLAERTGGTYSTLKVQPAELEDSGVYFCASSQAPNEQFFGPGTRLTVL.

The chain employs TRBV5-1 and TRBJ1-1, with D unclear. CDR1 is SGHRS, CDR2 YFSETQ, per germline. The V end lost 4 bases, the J end lost 4 bases, and 14 bases lay between the germline ends. CDR3 length equals 14 residues. The chain's CDR3 is CASSPDSTGTEAFF. The DNA for the CDR3 is TGCGCCAGCAGCCCGGACTCCACCGGCACTGAAGCTTTCTTT.

This chain uses TRBV5-6 with TRBJ2-3, with 8 positions matching TRBD2. From germline, CDR1 is SGHDT and CDR2 YYEEEE. V shed 0 bases and J 3 bases; nucleotides not matched to a gene: 15. This CDR3 is built from 19 residues. The CDR3 here is CASSLAGGSGSLGTDTQYF. CDR3 bases: TGTGCCAGCAGCTTGGCCGGGGGGAGCGGGAGTCTGGGGACAGATACGCAGTATTTT.

The V and J genes are TRBV30 and TRBJ1-2; TRBD1 matches 7 bases. The J segment lost 8 bases and the V segment lost 5 bases, leaving 11 bases of the junction unmatched. Germline V lookup: CDR1 GTSNPN, CDR2 SVGIG (reference sequence). This CDR3 contains 13 residues. The DNA for the CDR3 is TGTGCCTGGGGCCTACCAGGGGGTCGAGGCTACACCTTC. Translation: CAWGLPGGRGYTF. The full variable domain, rest sourced from reference TRBV30 and TRBJ1-2, is SQTIHQWPATLVQPVGSPLSLECTVEGTSNPNLYWYRQAAGRGLQLLFYSVGIGQISSEVPQNLSASRPQDRQFILSSKKLLLSDSGFYLCAWGLPGGRGYTFGSGTRLTVV.

Comments on this clone: The sample has other DNA sequences that encode this CDR3 too. The gene calls are TRBV19 and TRBJ2-1; D might be TRBD1 (6 bases). Germline V gene sequence: CDR1 LNHDA, CDR2 SQIVND (reference sequence). The ends were cut back, 6 bases at V and 0 bases at J, with 12 bases in the middle. The CDR3 runs to 15 residues. In nucleotides, the CDR3 is TGTGCCAGTAGCCTTGACAGGAGCTCCTACAATGAGCAGTTCTTC. It codes for CASSLDRSSYNEQFF.

This clone appeared a few times. V gene TRBV28 combines with J gene TRBJ1-2, with D tentatively TRBD1 (5 bases). Germline V gene data show CDR1 as MDHEN and CDR2 as SYDVKM. With 5 bases removed from V and 3 bases from J, the gap between germline ends came to 10 bases. The length of the CDR3 is 13 residues. This CDR3 reads CASSRRGDYGYTF. The CDR3 DNA sequence: TGTGCCAGCAGTCGAAGGGGCGACTATGGCTACACCTTC.

This clone was observed once. The chain joins TRBV5-8 to TRBJ1-1; 8 positions agree with TRBD1. The CDR3 is made up of 15 amino acids. CDR1 is SGHTS and CDR2 is YDEGEE in the germline V gene. The V and J ends lost 2 bases and 0 bases, in that order; junction bases with no gene match: 3. The CDR3 reads CASSLTTGVNTEAFF. CDR3 DNA sequence: TGTGCCAGCAGCTTAACGACAGGGGTGAACACTGAAGCTTTCTTT. Full variable domain (outside the CDR3, taken from reference TRBV5-8 and TRBJ1-1): EAGVTQSPTHLIKTRGQQATLRCSPISGHTSVYWYQQALGLGLQFLLWYDEGEERNRGNFPPRFSGRQFPNYSSELNVNALELEDSALYLCASSLTTGVNTEAFFGQGTRLTVV.

The rearrangement joins TRBV5-4 to TRBJ1-1; 7 bases fit TRBD1. The CDR3 covers 14 residues. Germline trimming cut 1 base from V and 9 bases from J; bases unmatched to any gene: 9. CDR1 and CDR2 (germline): SGHNT, YYREEE (reference sequence). In DNA form, the CDR3 reads TGTGCCAGCAGCTTGTGGACAGGTAGGCGACAAGCTTTCTTT. It codes for CASSLWTGRRQAFF.

This clone was observed a single time. The genes are TRBV29-1 and TRBJ2-2, with 12 bases matching TRBD2. Germline V lookup: CDR1 SQVTM, CDR2 ANQGSEA. The CDR3 sequence is 14 residues long. V shed 7 bases and J 3 bases; nucleotides not matched to a gene: 3. CDR3: CSARTSGDTGELFF. The CDR3 DNA is TGCAGCGCCAGGACTAGCGGGGACACCGGGGAGCTGTTTTTT.

The CDR3 region has the DNA TGTGCCAGCAGTCCGATTCTAGCGGGGGGGCTCGGTGAGCAGTTCTTC. Its translation: CASSPILAGGLGEQFF. This sequence joins TRBV5-6 and TRBJ2-1; 12 nucleotides match TRBD2. This CDR3 has 16 residues. Germline V gene lookup returns CDR1 SGHDT and CDR2 YYEEEE. Trimming took 5 bases from V and 9 from J; bases not matched to a gene: 12.

V is TRBV2 and J is TRBJ2-1; 8 bases agree with TRBD1. Germline V lookup: CDR1 SNHLY, CDR2 FYNNEI. The CDR3 totals 14 residues. Trimming cost V 7 bases and J 4 bases; bases outside gene matches: 6. CDR3 region: CASNRDRSYNEQFF. In DNA, the CDR3 is TGTGCCAGCAATCGGGACAGGTCTTACAATGAGCAGTTCTTC.

The chain employs TRBV2 and TRBJ1-1, with D perhaps TRBD1 (5 bases). The V end was cut by 6 bases, the J end by 1 base, with 9 bases between. This CDR3 spans 13 amino acids. Per germline, CDR1 SNHLY and CDR2 FYNNEI. CDR3 coding DNA: TGTGCCAGCAGCCCCACAGGGAACACTGAAGCTTTCTTT. The encoded protein is CASSPTGNTEAFF.

This chain uses TRBV7-8 with TRBJ2-2, with D maybe TRBD1 (5 bases). The CDR3 totals 16 residues. With 5 bases removed from V and 3 bases from J, the gap between germline ends came to 16 bases. Germline lookup yields CDR1 SGHVS and CDR2 FQNEAQ. In DNA form, the CDR3 reads TGTGCCAGCAGCCACAGGCTTGGGGTACACACCGGGGAGCTGTTTTTT. Its translation: CASSHRLGVHTGELFF.

The count of this clone is one. This chain connects TRBV7-3 to TRBJ1-2, with D perhaps TRBD1 (5 bases). Germline assignment: CDR1 SGHTA and CDR2 FQGTGA. This CDR3 is built from 15 residues. Trimming pared 1 base from V and 3 bases from J, leaving 12 bases between. CDR3 DNA: TGTGCCAGCAGCTTAATGTCAGGGATCGACTATGGCTACACCTTC. Translating gives CASSLMSGIDYGYTF.

The rearrangement uses TRBV5-1 and TRBJ2-7, with 10 bases fitting TRBD2. J was trimmed by 7 bases and V by 4 bases; bases with no gene match: 5. The CDR3 consists of 13 residues. Looked up from germline, CDR1 is SGHRS and CDR2 is YFSETQ. In DNA, the CDR3 is TGCGCCAGCAGCGCCGGGACTAGCGCTGAGCAGTACTTC. Amino acid sequence: CASSAGTSAEQYF.